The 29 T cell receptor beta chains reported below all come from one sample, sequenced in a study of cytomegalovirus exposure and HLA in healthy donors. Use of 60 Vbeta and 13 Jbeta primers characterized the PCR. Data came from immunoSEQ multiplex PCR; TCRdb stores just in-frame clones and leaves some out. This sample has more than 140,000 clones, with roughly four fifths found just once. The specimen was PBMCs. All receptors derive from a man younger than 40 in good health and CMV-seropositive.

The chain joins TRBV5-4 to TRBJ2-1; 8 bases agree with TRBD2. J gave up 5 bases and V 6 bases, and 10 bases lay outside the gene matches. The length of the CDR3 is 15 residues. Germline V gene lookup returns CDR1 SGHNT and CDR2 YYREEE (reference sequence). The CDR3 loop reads CASKRSGAVHNEQFF. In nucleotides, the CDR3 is TGTGCCAGCAAACGTAGCGGGGCCGTACACAATGAGCAGTTCTTC.

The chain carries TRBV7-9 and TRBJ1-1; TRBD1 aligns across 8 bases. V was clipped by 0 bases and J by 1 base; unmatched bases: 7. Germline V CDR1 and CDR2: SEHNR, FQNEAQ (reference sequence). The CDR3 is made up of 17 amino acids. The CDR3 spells CASSLAHTTGANTEAFF. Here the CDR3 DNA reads TGTGCCAGCAGCTTAGCTCATACGACAGGGGCGAACACTGAAGCTTTCTTT.

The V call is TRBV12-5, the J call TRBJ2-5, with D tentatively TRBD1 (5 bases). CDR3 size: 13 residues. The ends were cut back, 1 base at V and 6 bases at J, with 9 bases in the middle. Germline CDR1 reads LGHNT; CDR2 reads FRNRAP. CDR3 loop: CASGLDRSQTQYF. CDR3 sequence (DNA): TGTGCTAGTGGTTTGGACAGGTCGCAGACCCAGTACTTC.

CDR3 nucleotide sequence: TGTGCCAGCAGCTCCCGACAGGGGGGGGATGGCTACACCTTC. Amino acid sequence: CASSSRQGGDGYTF. This chain links TRBV11-2 with TRBJ1-2; 9 positions agree with TRBD1. Germline trimming cut 4 bases from V and 6 bases from J; bases unmatched to any gene: 6. Per the germline V gene, CDR1 is SGHAT and CDR2 is FQNNGV. This CDR3 has 14 residues. The full variable domain, its missing parts supplied by reference TRBV11-2 and TRBJ1-2, is EAGVAQSPRYKIIEKRQSVAFWCNPISGHATLYWYQQILGQGPKLLIQFQNNGVVDDSQLPKDRFSAERLKGVDSTLKIQPAKLEDSAVYLCASSSRQGGDGYTFGSGTRLTVV.

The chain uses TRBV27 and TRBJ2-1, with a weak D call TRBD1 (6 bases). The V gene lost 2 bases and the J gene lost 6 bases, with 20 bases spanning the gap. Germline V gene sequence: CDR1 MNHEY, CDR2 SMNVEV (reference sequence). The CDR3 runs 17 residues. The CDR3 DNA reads TGTGCCAGCAGTTTAAGTGCCCGGGACACTTCAGGCAATGAGCAGTTCTTC. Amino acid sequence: CASSLSARDTSGNEQFF.

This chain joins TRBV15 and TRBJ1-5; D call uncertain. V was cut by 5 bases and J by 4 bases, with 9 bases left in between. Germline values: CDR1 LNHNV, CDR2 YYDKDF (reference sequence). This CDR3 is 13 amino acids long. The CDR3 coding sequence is TGTGCCACCAGCGAGAGGATTAATCAGCCCCAGCATTTT. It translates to CATSERINQPQHF.

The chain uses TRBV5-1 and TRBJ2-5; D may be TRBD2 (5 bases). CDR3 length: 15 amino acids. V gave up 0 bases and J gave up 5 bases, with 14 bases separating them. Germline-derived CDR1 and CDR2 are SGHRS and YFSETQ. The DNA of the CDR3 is TGCGCCAGCAGCTTGGAGGGAAGAGGGCTCGAGACCCAGTACTTC. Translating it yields CASSLEGRGLETQYF.

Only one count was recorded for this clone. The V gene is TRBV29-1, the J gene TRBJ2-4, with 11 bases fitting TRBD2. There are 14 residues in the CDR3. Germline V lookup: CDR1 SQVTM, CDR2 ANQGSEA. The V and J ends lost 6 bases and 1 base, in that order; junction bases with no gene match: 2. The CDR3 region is CSVIAGGAKNIQYF. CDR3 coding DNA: TGCAGCGTCATAGCGGGGGGGGCCAAAAACATTCAGTACTTC.

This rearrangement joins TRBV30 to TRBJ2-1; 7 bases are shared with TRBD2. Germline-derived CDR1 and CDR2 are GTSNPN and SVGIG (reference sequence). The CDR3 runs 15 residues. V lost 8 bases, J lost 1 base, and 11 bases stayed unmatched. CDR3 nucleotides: TGTGCCGGAAGGATGGGAGGGTGGTCCTACAATGAGCAGTTCTTC. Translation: CAGRMGGWSYNEQFF. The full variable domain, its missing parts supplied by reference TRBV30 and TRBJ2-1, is SQTIHQWPATLVQPVGSPLSLECTVEGTSNPNLYWYRQAAGRGLQLLFYSVGIGQISSEVPQNLSASRPQDRQFILSSKKLLLSDSGFYLCAGRMGGWSYNEQFFGPGTRLTVL.

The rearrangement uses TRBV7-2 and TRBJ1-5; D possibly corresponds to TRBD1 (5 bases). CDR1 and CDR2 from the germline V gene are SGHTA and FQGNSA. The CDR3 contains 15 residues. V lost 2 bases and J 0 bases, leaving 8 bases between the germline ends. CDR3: CASSLSGVSNQPQHF. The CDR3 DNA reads TGTGCCAGCAGCTTATCGGGGGTTAGCAATCAGCCCCAGCATTTT.

In DNA, the CDR3 is TGTGCCAGTAGTGACGACAGGAGTTCCTACGAGCAGTACTTC. Amino acid sequence: CASSDDRSSYEQYF. J is TRBJ2-7 and V is TRBV19; D is possibly TRBD1 (6 bases). The germline CDR1 and CDR2 sequences are LNHDA and SQIVND (reference sequence). V gave up 5 bases and J gave up 1 base, with 12 bases separating them. CDR3 size: 14 residues.

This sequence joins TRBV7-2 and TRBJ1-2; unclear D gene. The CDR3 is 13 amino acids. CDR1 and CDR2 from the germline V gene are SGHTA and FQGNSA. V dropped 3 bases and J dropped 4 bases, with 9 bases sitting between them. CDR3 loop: CASSLGVGYGYTF. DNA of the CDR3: TGTGCCAGCAGCTTGGGAGTGGGCTATGGCTACACCTTC.

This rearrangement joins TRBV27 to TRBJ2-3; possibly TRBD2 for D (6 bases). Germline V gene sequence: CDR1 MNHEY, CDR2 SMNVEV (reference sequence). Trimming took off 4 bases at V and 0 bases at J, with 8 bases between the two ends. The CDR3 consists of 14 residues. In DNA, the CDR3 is TGTGCCAGCAGTTGGGCGGGGAGCACAGATACGCAGTATTTT. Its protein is CASSWAGSTDTQYF.

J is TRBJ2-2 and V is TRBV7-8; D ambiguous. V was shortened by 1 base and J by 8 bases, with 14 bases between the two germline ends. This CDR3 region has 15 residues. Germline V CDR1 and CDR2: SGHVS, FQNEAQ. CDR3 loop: CASSLERVQVGELFF. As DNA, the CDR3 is TGTGCCAGCAGCTTAGAAAGAGTCCAGGTGGGGGAGCTGTTTTTT.

The CDR3 loop reads CASSYSRGYRVGELFF. CDR3 DNA sequence: TGTGCCAGCAGTTACTCTCGGGGGTATAGAGTCGGGGAGCTGTTTTTT. The rearrangement joins TRBV6-6 to TRBJ2-2; a weak D match, TRBD2 (6 bases). Trimming stripped 0 bases from V and 7 bases from J, with 15 bases between. Per the germline V gene, CDR1 is MNHNY and CDR2 is SVGAGI (reference sequence). The CDR3 contains 16 residues.

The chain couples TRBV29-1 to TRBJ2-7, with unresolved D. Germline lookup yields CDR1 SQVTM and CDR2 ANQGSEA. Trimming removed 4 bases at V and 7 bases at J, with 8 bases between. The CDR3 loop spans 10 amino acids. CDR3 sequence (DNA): TGCAGCGTTGGCGGTGGAGAGCAGTACTTC. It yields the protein CSVGGGEQYF.

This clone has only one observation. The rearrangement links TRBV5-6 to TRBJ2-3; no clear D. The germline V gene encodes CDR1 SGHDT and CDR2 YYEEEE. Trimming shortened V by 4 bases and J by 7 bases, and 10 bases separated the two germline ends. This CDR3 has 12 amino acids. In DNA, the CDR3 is TGTGCCAGCAGCGAACTTGAGAATACGCAGTATTTT. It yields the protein CASSELENTQYF. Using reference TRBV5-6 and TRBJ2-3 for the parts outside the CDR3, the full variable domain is DAGVTQSPTHLIKTRGQQVTLRCSPKSGHDTVSWYQQALGQGPQFIFQYYEEEERQRGNFPDRFSGHQFPNYSSELNVNALLLGDSALYLCASSELENTQYFGPGTRLTVL.

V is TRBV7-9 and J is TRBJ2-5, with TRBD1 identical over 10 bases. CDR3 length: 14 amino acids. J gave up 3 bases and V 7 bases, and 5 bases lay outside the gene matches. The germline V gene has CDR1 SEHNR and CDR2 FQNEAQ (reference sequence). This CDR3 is CASTSTGGEETQYF. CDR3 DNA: TGTGCCAGCACATCGACAGGGGGCGAAGAGACCCAGTACTTC.

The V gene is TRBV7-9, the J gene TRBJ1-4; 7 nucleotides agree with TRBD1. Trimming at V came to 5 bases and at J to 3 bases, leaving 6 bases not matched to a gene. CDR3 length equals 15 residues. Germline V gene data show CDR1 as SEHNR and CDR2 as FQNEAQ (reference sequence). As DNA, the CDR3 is TGTGCCAGCAGCCCCCGGGACAGACCTAATGAAAAACTGTTTTTT. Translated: CASSPRDRPNEKLFF.

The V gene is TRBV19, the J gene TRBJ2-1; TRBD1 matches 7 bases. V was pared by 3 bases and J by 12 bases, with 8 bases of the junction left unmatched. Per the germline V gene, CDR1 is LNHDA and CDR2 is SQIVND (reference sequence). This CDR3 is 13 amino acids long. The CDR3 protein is CASSIRTGMWQFF. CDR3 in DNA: TGTGCCAGTAGTATCCGGACAGGAATGTGGCAGTTCTTC.

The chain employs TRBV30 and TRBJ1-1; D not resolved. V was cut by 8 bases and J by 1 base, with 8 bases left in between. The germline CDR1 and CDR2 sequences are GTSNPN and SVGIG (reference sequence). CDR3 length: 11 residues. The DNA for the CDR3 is TGTGCCGTTTCCTGGAACACTGAAGCTTTCTTT. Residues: CAVSWNTEAFF.

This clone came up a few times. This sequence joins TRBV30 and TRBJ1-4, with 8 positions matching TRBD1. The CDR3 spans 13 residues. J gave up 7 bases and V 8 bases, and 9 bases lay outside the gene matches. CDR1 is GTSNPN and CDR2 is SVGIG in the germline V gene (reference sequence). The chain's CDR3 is CAEAGQGGEKLFF. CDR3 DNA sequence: TGTGCCGAAGCCGGACAGGGTGGTGAAAAACTGTTTTTT. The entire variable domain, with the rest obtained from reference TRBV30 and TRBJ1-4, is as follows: SQTIHQWPATLVQPVGSPLSLECTVEGTSNPNLYWYRQAAGRGLQLLFYSVGIGQISSEVPQNLSASRPQDRQFILSSKKLLLSDSGFYLCAEAGQGGEKLFFGSGTQLSVL.

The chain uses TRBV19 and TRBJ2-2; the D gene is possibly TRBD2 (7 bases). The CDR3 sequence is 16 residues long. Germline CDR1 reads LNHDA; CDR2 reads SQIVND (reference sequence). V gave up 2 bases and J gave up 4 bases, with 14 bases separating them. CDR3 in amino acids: CASSILGGPGTGELFF. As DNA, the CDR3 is TGTGCCAGTAGTATATTGGGGGGGCCGGGCACCGGGGAGCTGTTTTTT.

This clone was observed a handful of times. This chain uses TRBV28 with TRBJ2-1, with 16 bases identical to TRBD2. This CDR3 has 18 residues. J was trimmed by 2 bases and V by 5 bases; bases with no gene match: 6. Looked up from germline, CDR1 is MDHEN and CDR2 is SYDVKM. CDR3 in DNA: TGTGCCAGCAGTGGGACTAGCGGGGGGGCCGGGCCCTACAATGAGCAGTTCTTC. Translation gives CASSGTSGGAGPYNEQFF. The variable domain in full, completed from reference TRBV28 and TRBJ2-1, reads DVKVTQSSRYLVKRTGEKVFLECVQDMDHENMFWYRQDPGLGLRLIYFSYDVKMKEKGDIPEGYSVSREKKERFSLILESASTNQTSMYLCASSGTSGGAGPYNEQFFGPGTRLTVL.

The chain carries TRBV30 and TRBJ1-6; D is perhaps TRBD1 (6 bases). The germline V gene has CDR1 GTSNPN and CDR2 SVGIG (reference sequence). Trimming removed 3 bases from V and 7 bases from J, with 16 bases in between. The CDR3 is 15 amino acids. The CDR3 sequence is CAWRGTGHPNSPLHF. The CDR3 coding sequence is TGTGCCTGGAGGGGAACAGGGCACCCAAATTCACCCCTCCACTTT.

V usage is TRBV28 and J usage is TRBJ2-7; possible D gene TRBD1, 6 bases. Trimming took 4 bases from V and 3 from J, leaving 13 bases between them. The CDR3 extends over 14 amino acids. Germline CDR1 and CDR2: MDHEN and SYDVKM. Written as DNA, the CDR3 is TGTGCCAGCAGTTCAAACAGGGCTAGCTACGAGCAGTACTTC. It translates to CASSSNRASYEQYF.

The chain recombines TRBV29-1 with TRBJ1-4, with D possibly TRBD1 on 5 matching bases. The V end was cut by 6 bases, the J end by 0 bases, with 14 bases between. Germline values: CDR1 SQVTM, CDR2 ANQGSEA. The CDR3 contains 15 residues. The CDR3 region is CSVVTQDATNEKLFF. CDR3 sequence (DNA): TGCAGCGTCGTCACACAGGATGCAACTAATGAAAAACTGTTTTTT.

The CDR3 region is CASSPGVGNNYEQYF. In DNA form, the CDR3 reads TGTGCCAGCAGCCCAGGGGTAGGCAACAACTACGAGCAGTACTTC. This rearrangement joins TRBV7-9 to TRBJ2-5, with D possibly TRBD1 on 6 matching bases. The assigned J gene may be wrong: the sequence end matches TRBJ2-7 better. There are 15 residues in the CDR3. Germline V gives CDR1 SEHNR, CDR2 FQNEAQ (reference sequence).

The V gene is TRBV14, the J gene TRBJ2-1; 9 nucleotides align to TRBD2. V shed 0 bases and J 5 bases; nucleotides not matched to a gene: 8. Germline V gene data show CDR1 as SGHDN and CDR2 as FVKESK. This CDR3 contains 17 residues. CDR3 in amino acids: CASSQEVVTSGNNEQFF. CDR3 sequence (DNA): TGTGCCAGCAGCCAAGAAGTAGTGACTAGCGGAAACAATGAGCAGTTCTTC.